The next 7 T cell receptor beta chains were all read from a single sample in a study of blood T cell repertoires in COVID-19. Assay: immunoSEQ multiplex PCR; the TCRdb copy retains only in-frame clones and omits some. Of more than 20,000 clones in the sample, around 89% were seen once. The sequenced sample consisted of peripheral blood. Receptors originate from a woman aged 55 to 70 with active COVID-19.

The chain has TRBV6-2 or TRBV6-3 and TRBJ2-7, with D hard to call. The CDR3 spans 11 residues. V gave up 5 bases and J gave up 3 bases, with 5 bases separating them. Germline CDR1 MNHEY, CDR2 SVGEGT. CDR3 sequence: CASSPYYEQYF. CDR3 nucleotides: TGTGCCAGCAGTCCGTACTACGAGCAGTACTTC.

The chain is built from TRBV28 and TRBJ1-5; no clear D. CDR1 is MDHEN, CDR2 SYDVKM, per germline. The length of the CDR3 is 15 residues. The V end was cut by 2 bases, the J end by 5 bases, with 13 bases between. CDR3 coding DNA: TGTGCCAGCAGTTTACTTAGCGGCACCGATCAGCCCCAGCATTTT. Its translation: CASSLLSGTDQPQHF.

The chain combines TRBV4-2 with TRBJ2-1; possibly TRBD1 for D (6 bases). Germline CDR1 reads LGHNA; CDR2 reads YNFKEQ. The germline V and J ends were trimmed by 3 bases and 12 bases, with 27 bases remaining between them. The CDR3 loop spans 17 amino acids. CDR3: CASSHSADIGQLIVQFF. DNA for the CDR3: TGTGCCAGCAGCCACTCTGCAGATATAGGACAGCTTATCGTGCAGTTCTTC.

The V call is TRBV18, the J call TRBJ1-2; D is undetermined. The V gene lost 0 bases and the J gene lost 5 bases, with 19 bases spanning the gap. The CDR3 contains 17 residues. Per the germline V gene, CDR1 is KGHSH and CDR2 is LQKENI. Here the CDR3 reads CASSPPREGSGLYGYTF. Here the CDR3 DNA reads TGTGCCAGCTCACCACCGCGCGAGGGAAGCGGGTTATATGGCTACACCTTC. The whole variable domain, remainder taken from reference TRBV18 and TRBJ1-2, is NAGVMQNPRHLVRRRGQEARLRCSPMKGHSHVYWYRQLPEEGLKFMVYLQKENIIDESGMPKERFSAEFPKEGPSILRIQQVVRGDSAAYFCASSPPREGSGLYGYTFGSGTRLTVV.

The chain has TRBV18 and TRBJ1-3, with TRBD1 matching 12 bases. There are 15 residues in the CDR3. V was pared by 3 bases and J by 7 bases, with 4 bases of the junction left unmatched. Germline CDR1 is KGHSH and CDR2 is LQKENI. The CDR3 sequence: CASSPGTGGSNTIYF. As DNA, the CDR3 is TGTGCCAGCTCACCCGGGACAGGGGGCTCGAACACCATATATTTT.

The chain joins TRBV5-6 to TRBJ2-5, with unresolved D. CDR1 SGHDT and CDR2 YYEEEE come from the germline V gene. Trimming pared 1 base from V and 2 bases from J, leaving 6 bases between. The CDR3 is 13 amino acids. CDR3 region: CASSLFRQETQYF. The CDR3 DNA reads TGTGCCAGCAGCTTGTTCCGGCAAGAGACCCAGTACTTC. Filled out from reference TRBV5-6 and TRBJ2-5, the complete variable domain reads DAGVTQSPTHLIKTRGQQVTLRCSPKSGHDTVSWYQQALGQGPQFIFQYYEEEERQRGNFPDRFSGHQFPNYSSELNVNALLLGDSALYLCASSLFRQETQYFGPGTRLLVL.

This chain uses TRBV27 with TRBJ2-7; 8 positions agree with TRBD1. Germline V gene lookup returns CDR1 MNHEY and CDR2 SMNVEV (reference sequence). The CDR3 is 15 amino acids. With 2 bases clipped from V and 3 bases from J, the junction kept 6 bases outside the gene matches. DNA of the CDR3: TGTGCCAGCAGTTTAGGTGGACAGGGTTACTACGAGCAGTACTTC. This encodes CASSLGGQGYYEQYF.